Listed here are 16 T cell receptor beta chains from one sample, sequenced in a study of shared clonotypes between healthy human individuals. CD45RO negativity and positive selection for CCR7 defined naive CD8 cells, a population that excluded terminally differentiated effector memory CD45RA+ cells. This table comes from immunoSEQ multiplex PCR, and its TCRdb copy is limited to in-frame clones, with some not included. The sample contains over 750,000 clones, around 96% of which appear only once. Sequences were obtained from naive CD8+ T cells sorted from blood. The receptors shown here come from a man under 40 in good health.

The gene calls are TRBV7-9 and TRBJ2-7, with unresolved D. CDR3 length: 14 amino acids. The germline V and J ends were trimmed by 0 bases and 2 bases, with 8 bases remaining between them. From germline, CDR1 is SEHNR and CDR2 FQNEAQ (reference sequence). CDR3 protein: CASSLAAGPYEQYF. The CDR3 region has the DNA TGTGCCAGCAGCTTAGCGGCCGGGCCCTACGAGCAGTACTTC.

This clone was recorded only once. V usage is TRBV7-8 and J usage is TRBJ2-3; D may be TRBD1 (6 bases). Trimming shortened V by 2 bases and J by 5 bases, and 14 bases separated the two germline ends. Germline CDR1 SGHVS, CDR2 FQNEAQ. CDR3 size: 15 residues. The CDR3 region has the DNA TGTGCCAGCAGCTTAAAGGCTGCAGGGGTAGATACGCAGTATTTT. This gives the protein CASSLKAAGVDTQYF.

The J gene is TRBJ2-7, the V gene TRBV6-6; D is undetermined. V shed 0 bases and J shed 6 bases, with 6 bases lying between them. Germline V gene sequence: CDR1 MNHNY, CDR2 SVGAGI (reference sequence). CDR3 length: 12 residues. CDR3 protein: CASSYSSPEQYF. In DNA form, the CDR3 reads TGTGCCAGCAGTTACTCGTCGCCCGAGCAGTACTTC.

The V gene is TRBV7-3, the J gene TRBJ2-4; D possibly corresponds to TRBD2 (5 bases). The CDR3 extends over 16 amino acids. Germline lookup yields CDR1 SGHTA and CDR2 FQGTGA. Trimming stripped 4 bases from V and 8 bases from J, with 21 bases between. The CDR3 is CASSWTSKGKEDIQYF. The DNA for the CDR3 is TGTGCCAGCAGCTGGACTTCCAAAGGGAAGGAGGACATTCAGTACTTC.

This clone was found once. This chain connects TRBV6-1 to TRBJ2-7; possible D gene TRBD1, 5 bases. The CDR3 runs 19 residues. Germline V CDR1 and CDR2: MNHNS, SASEGT. Trimming cost V 7 bases and J 2 bases, with 30 bases left between them. CDR3 sequence reads: CASNEFDRRLLGPTYEQYF. CDR3 bases: TGTGCCAGCAATGAGTTCGACAGAAGGCTTCTCGGCCCTACCTACGAGCAGTACTTC.

The chain uses TRBV27 and TRBJ2-1; tentative D call: TRBD1 (6 bases). The CDR3 loop spans 12 amino acids. The germline CDR1 and CDR2 sequences are MNHEY and SMNVEV (reference sequence). Trimming left V 7 bases short and J 5 bases short, with 9 bases between. For the CDR3, the DNA is TGTGCCAGCACCGGACAGAACAATGAGCAGTTCTTC. Residues: CASTGQNNEQFF.

J is TRBJ1-5 and V is TRBV6-5; 10 bases fit TRBD1. Germline V CDR1 and CDR2: MNHEY, SVGAGI. The CDR3 totals 15 residues. V was clipped by 3 bases and J by 3 bases; unmatched bases: 2. CDR3 amino acids: CASSYGTGVNQPQHF. The CDR3 DNA is TGTGCCAGCAGTTATGGGACAGGGGTCAATCAGCCCCAGCATTTT.

For this clone: Additional DNA sequences in this sample encode the identical CDR3. CDR3: CASSVAGFTDTQYF. The CDR3 coding sequence is TGTGCCAGCAGCGTAGCTGGCTTCACAGATACGCAGTATTTT. The chain combines TRBV9 with TRBJ2-3; no definite D call. V shed 0 bases and J shed 2 bases, with 7 bases lying between them. In germline, CDR1 is SGDLS, CDR2 YYNGEE. CDR3 length: 14 residues. Filled out from reference TRBV9 and TRBJ2-3, the complete variable domain reads DSGVTQTPKHLITATGQRVTLRCSPRSGDLSVYWYQQSLDQGLQFLIQYYNGEERAKGNILERFSAQQFPDLHSELNLSSLELGDSALYFCASSVAGFTDTQYFGPGTRLTVL.

As concerns this clone: This sample also contains other DNA sequences that code for the same CDR3. This chain connects TRBV4-3 to TRBJ1-4; TRBD1 matches at 10 bases. With V trimmed by 1 base and J by 5 bases, 1 base remained unmatched. The CDR3 loop spans 15 amino acids. The germline V gene encodes CDR1 LGHNA and CDR2 YSLEER. The CDR3 DNA reads TGCGCCAGCAGCCAAGGGACAGGGGGAAATGAAAAACTGTTTTTT. Encoded protein: CASSQGTGGNEKLFF.

This chain joins TRBV7-2 and TRBJ2-5; possible D gene TRBD2, 6 bases. Germline CDR1 is SGHTA and CDR2 is FQGNSA. CDR3 length: 14 amino acids. Trimming pared 3 bases from V and 5 bases from J, leaving 13 bases between. CDR3 amino acids: CASSFAPAGETQYF. CDR3 nucleotide sequence: TGTGCCAGCAGCTTCGCACCTGCGGGGGAGACCCAGTACTTC.

J is TRBJ2-1 and V is TRBV29-1, with 10 bases lining up with TRBD2. This CDR3 region has 14 residues. Germline V gives CDR1 SQVTM, CDR2 ANQGSEA. Trimming at V came to 3 bases and at J to 5 bases, leaving 4 bases not matched to a gene. The DNA of the CDR3 is TGCAGCGTTGAGAGCGGGAGGGCCCACAATGAGCAGTTCTTC. Its translation: CSVESGRAHNEQFF.

The genes are TRBV28 and TRBJ2-7, with D possibly matching TRBD1 (5 bases). Germline CDR1 and CDR2: MDHEN and SYDVKM. The CDR3 length is 15 residues. V dropped 1 base and J dropped 5 bases, with 15 bases sitting between them. The CDR3 nucleotides read TGTGCCAGCAGTTTATCTAGTGGCAGGGTGGACGAGCAGTACTTC. It codes for CASSLSSGRVDEQYF. Using reference TRBV28 and TRBJ2-7 for the parts outside the CDR3, the full variable domain is DVKVTQSSRYLVKRTGEKVFLECVQDMDHENMFWYRQDPGLGLRLIYFSYDVKMKEKGDIPEGYSVSREKKERFSLILESASTNQTSMYLCASSLSSGRVDEQYFGPGTRLTVT.

The chain couples TRBV5-1 to TRBJ2-7, with 7 bases that match TRBD2. Looked up from germline, CDR1 is SGHRS and CDR2 is YFSETQ. With 5 bases clipped from V and 3 bases from J, the junction kept 8 bases outside the gene matches. The CDR3 is 14 residues long. The CDR3 region is CASRGGGSLYEQYF. As DNA, the CDR3 is TGCGCCAGCAGGGGCGGCGGGAGTCTCTACGAGCAGTACTTC.

CDR3 sequence: CASSSYDRLQAGEQYF. The CDR3 region has the DNA TGTGCCAGCAGCTCATACGACAGGCTCCAGGCGGGTGAGCAGTACTTC. The genes are TRBV11-2 and TRBJ2-7, with a tentative D call TRBD1 (6 bases). This CDR3 has 16 residues. The V gene's germline CDR1 is SGHAT and CDR2 FQNNGV. V lost 4 bases and J 7 bases, leaving 23 bases between the germline ends.

This rearrangement joins TRBV28 to TRBJ2-3; 9 positions agree with TRBD1. CDR1 and CDR2 from the germline V gene are MDHEN and SYDVKM. V lost 0 bases to trimming and J lost 5 bases; unmatched junction nucleotides: 6. There are 16 residues in the CDR3. The CDR3 loop is CASSLWGQGIEDTQYF. The CDR3 DNA reads as TGTGCCAGCAGTTTATGGGGACAGGGTATTGAAGATACGCAGTATTTT.

This clone was counted once. The genes are TRBV29-1 and TRBJ1-4; a possible D gene is TRBD1 (5 bases). This CDR3 comprises 14 residues. With 2 bases removed from V and 8 bases from J, the gap between germline ends came to 15 bases. In germline, CDR1 is SQVTM, CDR2 ANQGSEA. The CDR3 loop is CSVESSGNPEKLFF. The CDR3 DNA reads TGCAGCGTTGAATCGTCAGGGAACCCAGAAAAACTGTTTTTT.